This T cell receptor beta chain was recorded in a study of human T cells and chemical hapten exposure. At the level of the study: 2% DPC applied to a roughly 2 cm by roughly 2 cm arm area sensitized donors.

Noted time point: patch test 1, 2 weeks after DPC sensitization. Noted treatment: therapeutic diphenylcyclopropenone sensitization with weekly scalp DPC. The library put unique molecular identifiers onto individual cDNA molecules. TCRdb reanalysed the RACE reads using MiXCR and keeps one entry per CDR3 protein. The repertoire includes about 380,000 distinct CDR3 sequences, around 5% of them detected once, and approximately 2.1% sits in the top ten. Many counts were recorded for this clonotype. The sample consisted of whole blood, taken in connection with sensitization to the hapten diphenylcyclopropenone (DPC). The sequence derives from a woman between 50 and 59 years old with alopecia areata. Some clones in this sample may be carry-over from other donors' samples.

The CDR3 spells CASSSGQGVEEAFF. The CDR3 DNA reads as TGTGCCAGCAGCTCTGGACAGGGAGTCGAGGAAGCTTTCTTT. The chain joins TRBV7-9 to TRBJ1-1, with 8 positions matching TRBD1. CDR1 SEHNR and CDR2 FQNEAQ come from the germline V gene (reference sequence). V trimming: 4 bases; J trimming: 8 bases; junction bases outside the gene matches: 9. This CDR3 is 14 amino acids long.